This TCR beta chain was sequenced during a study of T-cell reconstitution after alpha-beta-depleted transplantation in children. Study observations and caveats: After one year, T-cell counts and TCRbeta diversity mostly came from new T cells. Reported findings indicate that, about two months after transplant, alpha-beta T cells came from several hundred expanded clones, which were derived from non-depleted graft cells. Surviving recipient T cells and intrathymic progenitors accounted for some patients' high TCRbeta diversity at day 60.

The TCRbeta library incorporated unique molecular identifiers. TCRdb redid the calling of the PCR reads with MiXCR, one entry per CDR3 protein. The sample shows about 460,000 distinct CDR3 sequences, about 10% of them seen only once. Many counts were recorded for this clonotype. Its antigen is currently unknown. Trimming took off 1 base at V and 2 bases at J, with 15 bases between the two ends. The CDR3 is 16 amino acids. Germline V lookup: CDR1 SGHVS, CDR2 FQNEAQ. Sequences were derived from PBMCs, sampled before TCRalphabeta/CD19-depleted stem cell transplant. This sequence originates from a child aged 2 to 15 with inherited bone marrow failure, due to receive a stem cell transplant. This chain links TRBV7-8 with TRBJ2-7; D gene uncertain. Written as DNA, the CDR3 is TGTGCCAGCAGCTTAGTCCGGGCCCTAAAAGCCTACGAGCAGTACTTC. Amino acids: CASSLVRALKAYEQYF.